One sample yielded the 23 T cell receptor beta chains listed below, sequenced in a study of human T cells and chemical hapten exposure. Each CDR3 protein gets one entry after TCRdb re-called the RACE reads with MiXCR. The table includes some 96,000 distinct CDR3 sequences, 25% to 30% detected once. Specified time point: patch test 3, about 24 weeks after DPC sensitization. Stated treatment: therapeutic diphenylcyclopropenone sensitization with weekly scalp DPC. This specimen was whole blood, taken in connection with sensitization to the hapten diphenylcyclopropenone (DPC). These receptors were collected from a man aged 35-49 years with alopecia areata. Some clones in this sample may be carry-over from other donors' samples.

This clonotype was seen only a few times. The chain uses TRBV28 and TRBJ2-7; D remains unclear. The V end was cut by 3 bases, the J end by 6 bases, with 3 bases between. The CDR3 is 10 amino acids. CDR1 and CDR2 (germline): MDHEN, SYDVKM. CDR3 sequence reads: CASSFAEQYF. The CDR3 nucleotides read TGTGCCAGCAGTTTTGCCGAGCAGTACTTC. Looking up the rest from reference TRBV28 and TRBJ2-7 gives the full variable domain: DVKVTQSSRYLVKRTGEKVFLECVQDMDHENMFWYRQDPGLGLRLIYFSYDVKMKEKGDIPEGYSVSREKKERFSLILESASTNQTSMYLCASSFAEQYFGPGTRLTVT.

The rearrangement links TRBV5-1 to TRBJ2-6; no clear D. CDR3 size: 15 residues. Germline lookup yields CDR1 SGHRS and CDR2 YFSETQ. With 2 bases removed from V and 2 bases from J, the gap between germline ends came to 8 bases. The CDR3 DNA is TGCGCCAGCAGCTTTCGGGCAACTGGGGCCAACGTCCTGACTTTC. Amino acids: CASSFRATGANVLTF. The entire variable domain, with the rest obtained from reference TRBV5-1 and TRBJ2-6, is as follows: KAGVTQTPRYLIKTRGQQVTLSCSPISGHRSVSWYQQTPGQGLQFLFEYFSETQRNKGNFPGRFSGRQFSNSRSEMNVSTLELGDSALYLCASSFRATGANVLTFGAGSRLTVL.

This clonotype was found a few times. The V gene is TRBV12-3 or TRBV12-4, the J gene TRBJ2-7, with D perhaps TRBD1 (6 bases). CDR3 length equals 17 residues. Trimming left V 5 bases short and J 3 bases short, with 23 bases between. The CDR3 bases are TGTGCCAGCAGTACCCGGACCTCCCGAGGGGGAATCTACGAGCAGTACTTC. The encoded protein is CASSTRTSRGGIYEQYF.

This clonotype was recorded only once. The chain employs TRBV3-1 and TRBJ2-7; TRBD1 matches at 10 bases. CDR3 length equals 15 residues. V lost 3 bases, J lost 6 bases, and 8 bases stayed unmatched. Per germline, CDR1 LGHDT and CDR2 YNNKEL (reference sequence). Here the CDR3 reads CASSQDPGTGVEQYF. Written as DNA, the CDR3 is TGTGCCAGCAGCCAGGATCCGGGGACAGGGGTCGAGCAGTACTTC.

The chain couples TRBV13 to TRBJ2-1, with 8 bases lining up with TRBD1. Trimming took 6 bases from V and 3 from J; bases not matched to a gene: 7. The CDR3 loop spans 15 amino acids. In germline, CDR1 is PRHDT, CDR2 FYEKMQ (reference sequence). The CDR3 DNA is TGTGCCAGCAGTTCCCCCGGACAGGGCTACAATGAGCAGTTCTTC. This sequence encodes CASSSPGQGYNEQFF. Looking up the rest from reference TRBV13 and TRBJ2-1 gives the full variable domain: AAGVIQSPRHLIKEKRETATLKCYPIPRHDTVYWYQQGPGQDPQFLISFYEKMQSDKGSIPDRFSAQQFSDYHSELNMSSLELGDSALYFCASSSPGQGYNEQFFGPGTRLTVL.

The rearrangement uses TRBV20-1 and TRBJ1-5; the D gene is possibly TRBD1 (5 bases). Germline V gene lookup returns CDR1 DFQATT and CDR2 SNEGSKA (reference sequence). V was shortened by 6 bases and J by 4 bases, with 31 bases between the two germline ends. The CDR3 totals 19 residues. CDR3 sequence reads: CSAKKSWTKNARRNQPQHF. CDR3 sequence (DNA): TGCAGTGCCAAGAAGTCGTGGACAAAAAACGCCCGCCGAAATCAGCCCCAGCATTTT.

This rearrangement joins TRBV9 to TRBJ1-3; 10 nucleotides line up with TRBD1. The CDR3 length is 15 residues. The germline V gene encodes CDR1 SGDLS and CDR2 YYNGEE. V trimming: 0 bases; J trimming: 3 bases; junction bases outside the gene matches: 0. The CDR3 nucleotides are TGTGCCAGCAGCGTAGGGACAGGGGGTGGAAACACCATATATTTT. Residues: CASSVGTGGGNTIYF. Supplemented by reference TRBV9 and TRBJ1-3, the full variable domain reads DSGVTQTPKHLITATGQRVTLRCSPRSGDLSVYWYQQSLDQGLQFLIQYYNGEERAKGNILERFSAQQFPDLHSELNLSSLELGDSALYFCASSVGTGGGNTIYFGEGSWLTVV.

This rearrangement joins TRBV12-3 or TRBV12-4 to TRBJ1-1; 8 nucleotides align to TRBD1. CDR3 length: 14 residues. V shed 4 bases and J 1 base; nucleotides not matched to a gene: 2. The CDR3 coding sequence is TGTGCCAGCAGTTACGACAGGGGGAACACTGAAGCTTTCTTT. Translation gives CASSYDRGNTEAFF.

This clonotype has just a few counts. V is TRBV7-2 and J is TRBJ1-3, with D maybe TRBD1 (6 bases). Germline V gives CDR1 SGHTA, CDR2 FQGNSA. The CDR3 is 14 residues long. The ends were cut back, 5 bases at V and 4 bases at J, with 12 bases in the middle. CDR3 in DNA: TGTGCCAGCAGCCCCACAGGGCTCGGAAACACCATATATTTT. Residues: CASSPTGLGNTIYF.

This clonotype has a handful of counts. V is TRBV7-9 and J is TRBJ1-4; D not certain. Germline V CDR1 and CDR2: SEHNR, FQNEAQ (reference sequence). This CDR3 contains 14 residues. The germline V and J ends were trimmed by 2 bases and 2 bases, with 6 bases remaining between them. CDR3 nucleotide sequence: TGTGCCAGCAGCTTACACAGCACTAATGAAAAACTGTTTTTT. As protein: CASSLHSTNEKLFF.

The chain uses TRBV27 and TRBJ2-7, with 8 nucleotides matching TRBD1. Trimming removed 6 bases from V and 6 bases from J; junction bases left unmatched: 10. From germline, CDR1 is MNHEY and CDR2 SMNVEV (reference sequence). The CDR3 totals 14 residues. CDR3 DNA sequence: TGTGCCAGCAGGTCGACAGGGGCTGGCCGCGAGCAGTACTTC. Translated, it gives CASRSTGAGREQYF.

The chain has TRBV3-1 and TRBJ2-1, with 8 bases identical to TRBD2. This CDR3 contains 16 residues. Trimming removed 0 bases from V and 4 bases from J; junction bases left unmatched: 5. Germline V lookup: CDR1 LGHDT, CDR2 YNNKEL (reference sequence). The CDR3 DNA reads TGTGCCAGCAGCCAAGATATTAGCGGGGTATACAATGAGCAGTTCTTC. Translating it yields CASSQDISGVYNEQFF.

V usage is TRBV7-3 and J usage is TRBJ1-5; the D is unclear. CDR3 length equals 13 residues. V lost 5 bases to trimming and J lost 0 bases, with 5 bases between them. The V gene's germline CDR1 is SGHTA and CDR2 FQGTGA. DNA of the CDR3: TGTGCCAGCAGCGTTTATAGCAATCAGCCCCAGCATTTT. This gives the protein CASSVYSNQPQHF.

The chain carries TRBV27 and TRBJ2-1; 12 nucleotides align to TRBD1. There are 17 residues in the CDR3. The trim removed 6 bases at V and 4 bases at J, leaving 10 bases unmatched. The germline V gene has CDR1 MNHEY and CDR2 SMNVEV (reference sequence). CDR3 DNA: TGTGCCAGCAGCCCTAGGGGGACAGGGGGCAGGTACAATGAGCAGTTCTTC. Its protein product is CASSPRGTGGRYNEQFF.

The rearrangement links TRBV13 to TRBJ2-7; D gene ambiguous. Trimming removed 5 bases from V and 3 bases from J, with 5 bases in between. The germline gives CDR1 PRHDT, CDR2 FYEKMQ (reference sequence). The CDR3 is 11 amino acids. CDR3 region: CASSPIYEQYF. The CDR3 bases are TGTGCCAGCAGCCCGATCTACGAGCAGTACTTC. Full variable domain (missing parts from reference TRBV13 and TRBJ2-7): AAGVIQSPRHLIKEKRETATLKCYPIPRHDTVYWYQQGPGQDPQFLISFYEKMQSDKGSIPDRFSAQQFSDYHSELNMSSLELGDSALYFCASSPIYEQYFGPGTRLTVT.

This clonotype has a handful of counts. The chain couples TRBV28 to TRBJ1-4; the D is unclear. V lost 2 bases, J lost 0 bases, and 10 bases lay in between. This CDR3 spans 16 amino acids. Looked up from germline, CDR1 is MDHEN and CDR2 is SYDVKM. DNA for the CDR3: TGTGCCAGCAGTTTAGTTGTGCCTGCAACTAATGAAAAACTGTTTTTT. It encodes CASSLVVPATNEKLFF.

This clonotype occurred a few times. The chain employs TRBV27 and TRBJ2-3; the D is unclear. Deletions cut 4 bases from V and 4 bases from J, with 3 bases between. Germline V CDR1 and CDR2: MNHEY, SMNVEV (reference sequence). This CDR3 comprises 11 residues. The CDR3 DNA reads TGTGCCAGCAGTTACTCAGATACGCAGTATTTT. Its protein is CASSYSDTQYF.

This chain uses TRBV7-3 with TRBJ2-2; unclear D gene. V lost 6 bases and J lost 5, with 10 bases in between. The length of the CDR3 is 13 residues. Germline V gene lookup returns CDR1 SGHTA and CDR2 FQGTGA. The CDR3 region is CASSKGGTGELFF. The CDR3 nucleotides read TGTGCCAGCAGTAAGGGCGGTACCGGGGAGCTGTTTTTT.

This clonotype was seen more than once but under ten times. This chain links TRBV7-2 with TRBJ2-7; 8 bases line up with TRBD2. Per the germline V gene, CDR1 is SGHTA and CDR2 is FQGNSA. The CDR3 contains 14 residues. Trimming at V came to 5 bases and at J to 2 bases, leaving 5 bases not matched to a gene. The CDR3 loop is CASSQGLGAYEQYF. The CDR3, as DNA: TGTGCCAGCAGCCAGGGACTAGGGGCCTACGAGCAGTACTTC.

This clonotype was seen a few times. This sequence joins TRBV7-9 and TRBJ2-5; D unclear. V dropped 7 bases and J dropped 2 bases, with 11 bases sitting between them. Germline loops: CDR1 SEHNR, CDR2 FQNEAQ (reference sequence). The CDR3 covers 13 residues. The CDR3 loop is CASNKQEQETQYF. In DNA form, the CDR3 reads TGTGCCAGCAACAAGCAGGAGCAAGAGACCCAGTACTTC.

The CDR3 DNA is TGCAGCGTTCGGCCGGGACTAGCGGGAGAGGACGAGCAGTACTTC. It codes for CSVRPGLAGEDEQYF. V and J are TRBV29-1 and TRBJ2-7; 14 bases align to TRBD2. Unmatched junction bases numbered 8, after V lost 5 bases and J lost 5 bases. The CDR3 is 15 amino acids. CDR1 and CDR2 from the germline V gene are SQVTM and ANQGSEA.

The V gene is TRBV28, the J gene TRBJ2-2, with TRBD1 identical over 7 bases. The CDR3 has 15 amino acids. V was pared by 5 bases and J by 6 bases, with 9 bases of the junction left unmatched. Germline V CDR1 and CDR2: MDHEN, SYDVKM. The DNA of the CDR3 is TGTGCCAGCAGTCCGACAGGGCTTGGGGCCGGGGAGCTGTTTTTT. This gives the protein CASSPTGLGAGELFF.

This clonotype was picked up one time. This sequence joins TRBV5-6 and TRBJ2-5; D is uncertain. This CDR3 comprises 13 residues. Germline assignment: CDR1 SGHDT and CDR2 YYEEEE. Trimming left V 4 bases short and J 4 bases short, with 11 bases between. CDR3: CASSRKCGETQYF. In nucleotides, the CDR3 is TGTGCCAGCAGCCGAAAATGTGGAGAGACCCAGTACTTC.